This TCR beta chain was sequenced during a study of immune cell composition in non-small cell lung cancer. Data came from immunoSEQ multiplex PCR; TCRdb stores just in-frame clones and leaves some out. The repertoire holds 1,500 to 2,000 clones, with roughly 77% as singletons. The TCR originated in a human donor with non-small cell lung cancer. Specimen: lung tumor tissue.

CDR3 in DNA: TGTGCCAGCAGTGAAGCGCCACTCCCCGAGCAGTACTTC. Amino acid sequence: CASSEAPLPEQYF. V usage is TRBV6-1 and J usage is TRBJ2-7; D uncertain. Trimming left V 0 bases short and J 6 bases short, with 9 bases between. The CDR3 sequence is 13 residues long. Germline lookup yields CDR1 MNHNS and CDR2 SASEGT.